This T cell receptor beta chain was identified in a study of fetal regulatory T cell absence and autoimmunity. Whole-study findings and limits: Some top pancreas TCR clones were over 80-fold enriched versus cord blood. Cord blood and pancreas showed broadly similar TRB gene family usage.

The method was immunoSEQ multiplex PCR; TCRdb's version includes in-frame clones alone and lacks a portion of them. Of approximately 94,000 clones in the sample, approximately 75% were seen once. The ends were cut back, 1 base at V and 3 bases at J, with 10 bases in the middle. CDR1 and CDR2 (germline): SGHTS, YDEGEE. The CDR3 has 14 amino acids. About this clone: What it binds is not known.

The sequence came from a male donor with IPEX syndrome. The specimen sequenced was pancreas tissue. The chain has TRBV5-8 and TRBJ1-2, with a possible D match to TRBD1 (5 bases). The CDR3 DNA reads TGTGCCAGCAGCTTGCAGGGATCTGACTATGGCTACACCTTC. Translated, it gives CASSLQGSDYGYTF.